The entry that follows covers one T cell receptor (beta chain) sequence. The method was immunoSEQ multiplex PCR; TCRdb's version includes in-frame clones alone and lacks a portion of them. The top ten hold around 4% of the sample, which has roughly 110,000 clones, under 95% seen once. This record belongs to a study of brain T cells in children with intractable seizures. The germline CDR1 and CDR2 sequences are SGHVS and FNYEAQ. The CDR3 consists of 16 residues. The ends lost 4 bases at V and 7 bases at J; junction bases unmatched: 9. This clonotype originated in a boy in the first two years of life with hemimegalencephaly and intractable seizures. The chain combines TRBV7-6 with TRBJ2-7; 14 nucleotides match TRBD2. The source material was peripheral blood, sampled at surgery. CDR3 amino acids: CASSSRLAGGPGEQYF. CDR3 sequence (DNA): TGTGCCAGCAGCTCCCGACTAGCGGGAGGGCCGGGGGAGCAGTACTTC. Looking up the rest from reference TRBV7-6 and TRBJ2-7 gives the full variable domain: GAGVSQSPRYKVTKRGQDVALRCDPISGHVSLYWYRQALGQGPEFLTYFNYEAQQDKSGLPNDRFSAERPEGSISTLTIQRTEQRDSAMYRCASSSRLAGGPGEQYFGPGTRLTVT.